These T cell receptor beta chains were read from a single sample in a study of monozygotic twins with inflammatory bowel disease. With the 5' RACE reads reprocessed, TCRdb shows one record per CDR3 protein and no DNA. Its listing shows about 210,000 distinct CDR3 sequences. What was sequenced was blood. These receptors came from a human donor with ulcerative colitis or Crohn's disease, or a healthy co-twin of an affected twin (not recorded which). Each CDR3 is given with its conserved first and last residue.

V gene,J gene,CDR3 protein
TRBV20-1,TRBJ1-6,CSAMRYNSPLHF
TRBV12-3/TRBV12-4,TRBJ2-7,CASSPWVADEQYF
TRBV20-1,TRBJ2-1,CSAEGLRHEQFF
TRBV5-1,TRBJ1-4,CASSRGQAEKLFF
TRBV27,TRBJ2-2,CASTTHGELFF
TRBV12-3/TRBV12-4,TRBJ2-1,CASRLVAASSYNEQFF
TRBV10-3,TRBJ1-2,CATRGLSKDDTRGGYTF
TRBV29-1,TRBJ2-2,CSVARDWNTGELFF
TRBV7-9,TRBJ2-1,CASSLGQGLSYNEQFF
TRBV19,TRBJ1-5,CASSREVSNQPQHF
TRBV18,TRBJ2-5,CASSPAGIQETQYF
TRBV6-1,TRBJ1-2,CASSEVAGYTF
TRBV18,TRBJ1-2,CASSPTDRPGYGYTF
TRBV2,TRBJ1-1,CASSDFGATEAFF
TRBV4-2,TRBJ1-1,CASRQDDSALEAFF
TRBV5-1,TRBJ2-5,CASRASGIKETQYF
TRBV20-1,TRBJ2-3,CSASLPRRGRGTQYF
TRBV6-5,TRBJ1-2,CASSYPVEVLNYGYTF
TRBV18,TRBJ2-5,CASSPTFQETQYF
TRBV24-1,TRBJ2-7,CATSAPGGGGEQYF
TRBV5-1,TRBJ1-5,CASSLGGGSNQPQHF
TRBV29-1,TRBJ2-5,CSVVLRETQYF
TRBV5-1,TRBJ2-2,CASSFGHTNTGELFF
TRBV29-1,TRBJ2-1,CSVHQTLGGGLNEQFF
TRBV7-9,TRBJ1-1,CASSLGGRSTEAFF
TRBV6-1,TRBJ2-2,CASRPGLAGGQNTGELFF
TRBV7-3,TRBJ2-2,CASSNIPNTGELFF
TRBV24-1,TRBJ1-4,CATRAGDNEKLFF
TRBV27,TRBJ2-5,CASSSTWDSGETQYF
TRBV20-1,TRBJ2-1,CSAPLAGGLHNEQFF
TRBV6-5,TRBJ2-5,CASSSSTAQETQYF
TRBV11-2,TRBJ1-4,CASSSRGRLNEKLFF
TRBV12-3/TRBV12-4,TRBJ1-3,CASSFWQNSGNTIYF
TRBV5-1,TRBJ2-2,CASSRLQGQSNTGELFF
TRBV12-3/TRBV12-4,TRBJ2-3,CASSPRQGSDTQYF
TRBV2,TRBJ1-6,CATLSPGQGIRSPLHF
TRBV18,TRBJ2-7,CASSPRDGPYEQYF
TRBV12-3/TRBV12-4,TRBJ2-2,CASSPLRGGLNTGELFF
TRBV5-4,TRBJ2-7,CASSSGTVPYEQYF
TRBV5-5,TRBJ2-1,CASSLGLGSAMEQFF
TRBV11-2,TRBJ2-7,CASSFQRVTEQYF
TRBV5-1,TRBJ1-1,CASSVQSGSDTEAFF
TRBV20-1,TRBJ1-5,CSASDGSQPQHF
TRBV7-8,TRBJ1-3,CASSPRQGFVNTIYF
TRBV18,TRBJ2-3,CASSTTTGGTDTQYF